Below, 23 T cell receptor beta chains from the same sample are listed, as sequenced in a study of CD8 T cells in Susac syndrome. It was with random hexamers that 0.5 to 1 ug RNA was reverse transcribed. Via MiXCR, TCRdb re-called the immunoSEQ multiplex PCR reads, giving one row per CDR3 protein. The sample has 160,000 or so distinct CDR3 sequences, roughly 95% seen once; the top ten hold about 0.095%. Sequencing used CD4+ T cells from PBMCs. Receptors were obtained from a human donor with multiple sclerosis.

This chain links TRBV18 with TRBJ2-3, with 8 positions matching TRBD2. The germline gives CDR1 KGHSH, CDR2 LQKENI. The V gene end was trimmed by 3 bases and the J gene end by 2 bases; junction bases not matched to a gene: 4. The length of the CDR3 is 15 residues. DNA of the CDR3: TGTGCCAGCTCACCGCGGGAGGCGCTCACAGATACGCAGTATTTT. Translation: CASSPREALTDTQYF.

This clonotype was recorded only once. V usage is TRBV12-3 or TRBV12-4 and J usage is TRBJ2-1; a possible D gene is TRBD2 (5 bases). Trimming took off 5 bases at V and 2 bases at J, with 16 bases between the two ends. CDR3 length: 16 amino acids. The CDR3 spells CASSTGNWDPYNEQFF. CDR3 sequence (DNA): TGTGCCAGCAGTACGGGGAATTGGGATCCCTACAATGAGCAGTTCTTC.

The rearrangement joins TRBV10-3 to TRBJ2-1; 7 bases are shared with TRBD2. Germline loops: CDR1 ENHRY, CDR2 SYGVKD. The CDR3 is 14 amino acids. V trimming: 4 bases; J trimming: 0 bases; junction bases outside the gene matches: 0. The CDR3 DNA reads as TGTGCCATCAGTGGGACTAGCTCCTACAATGAGCAGTTCTTC. Translation: CAISGTSSYNEQFF.

The chain is built from TRBV30 and TRBJ2-2; TRBD2 matches at 8 bases. The CDR3 runs 14 residues. CDR1 and CDR2 from the germline V gene are GTSNPN and SVGIG (reference sequence). Trimming removed 0 bases from V and 6 bases from J; junction bases left unmatched: 3. The CDR3 loop reads CAWSVGGEAGELFF. CDR3 DNA sequence: TGTGCCTGGAGTGTCGGGGGGGAAGCCGGGGAGCTGTTTTTT.

CDR3 bases: TGTGCCACCAGTGACTCCCGACAGTTTTCCTATGGCTACACCTTC. This gives the protein CATSDSRQFSYGYTF. The rearrangement joins TRBV24-1 to TRBJ1-2; weak D call: TRBD1 (5 bases). Trimming shortened V by 4 bases and J by 4 bases, and 15 bases separated the two germline ends. Per the germline V gene, CDR1 is KGHDR and CDR2 is SFDVKD. The CDR3 loop spans 15 amino acids.

J is TRBJ1-3 and V is TRBV9, with D tentatively TRBD1 (6 bases). The V gene's germline CDR1 is SGDLS and CDR2 YYNGEE. The CDR3 consists of 18 residues. Trimming removed 3 bases at V and 3 bases at J, with 22 bases between. The DNA for the CDR3 is TGTGCCAGCAGCGCCGGAAACCCCAGGGGAAGAGATGGAAACACCATATATTTT. It yields the protein CASSAGNPRGRDGNTIYF.

This sequence joins TRBV9 and TRBJ2-1; TRBD2 matches 10 bases. Germline loops: CDR1 SGDLS, CDR2 YYNGEE. Trimming at V came to 4 bases and at J to 10 bases, leaving 11 bases not matched to a gene. The CDR3 is made up of 15 amino acids. The CDR3 region has the DNA TGTGCCAGCAGCCTGGGGAGACTAGCGGGTTTCGAGCAGTTCTTC. Protein sequence: CASSLGRLAGFEQFF. The full variable domain, rest sourced from reference TRBV9 and TRBJ2-1, is DSGVTQTPKHLITATGQRVTLRCSPRSGDLSVYWYQQSLDQGLQFLIQYYNGEERAKGNILERFSAQQFPDLHSELNLSSLELGDSALYFCASSLGRLAGFEQFFGPGTRLTVL.

This chain links TRBV12-3 or TRBV12-4 with TRBJ1-5; no definite D call. There are 13 residues in the CDR3. V lost 5 bases to trimming and J lost 6 bases, with 11 bases between them. CDR3 in DNA: TGTGCCAGCAGTGGGCCGGGCCGTCAGCCCCAGCATTTT. The encoded protein is CASSGPGRQPQHF.

The rearrangement links TRBV5-1 to TRBJ1-4; 7 bases are a match to TRBD1. CDR1 and CDR2 from the germline V gene are SGHRS and YFSETQ. V lost 3 bases, J lost 1 base, and 6 bases stayed unmatched. This CDR3 has 16 amino acids. CDR3 sequence: CASSWGQMGTNEKLFF. As DNA, the CDR3 is TGCGCCAGCAGCTGGGGACAGATGGGAACTAATGAAAAACTGTTTTTT.

The V gene is TRBV30, the J gene TRBJ1-1; no clear D. This CDR3 is built from 10 residues. V was shortened by 5 bases and J by 4 bases, with 5 bases between the two germline ends. Germline V CDR1 and CDR2: GTSNPN, SVGIG (reference sequence). The CDR3 region has the DNA TGTGCCTGGGACCCCACTGAAGCTTTCTTT. It is translated as CAWDPTEAFF.

The gene calls are TRBV7-9 and TRBJ2-5; TRBD2 matches at 11 bases. V was clipped by 5 bases and J by 2 bases; unmatched bases: 7. The CDR3 is 16 amino acids. Germline V gene lookup returns CDR1 SEHNR and CDR2 FQNEAQ (reference sequence). Written as DNA, the CDR3 is TGTGCCAGCAGCCGAGCAACTAGCGGGAGTCAAGAGACCCAGTACTTC. This codes for CASSRATSGSQETQYF.

The chain employs TRBV30 and TRBJ2-2, with D maybe TRBD1 (5 bases). The CDR3 is 15 residues long. The germline gives CDR1 GTSNPN, CDR2 SVGIG (reference sequence). V shed 3 bases and J shed 1 base, with 12 bases lying between them. In DNA, the CDR3 is TGTGCCTGGAGCCAGGGATACGGGAACACCGGGGAGCTGTTTTTT. It translates to CAWSQGYGNTGELFF.

The chain links TRBV24-1 to TRBJ1-5; D is perhaps TRBD1 (5 bases). The CDR3 is 14 residues long. Looked up from germline, CDR1 is KGHDR and CDR2 is SFDVKD. V shed 2 bases and J shed 6 bases, with 10 bases lying between them. The CDR3 DNA is TGTGCCACCAGTGATTCATGGGGGGGTCAGCCCCAGCATTTT. Its translation: CATSDSWGGQPQHF.

The chain employs TRBV30 and TRBJ2-3; 10 bases fit TRBD1. J gave up 11 bases and V 6 bases, and 14 bases lay outside the gene matches. The CDR3 length is 14 residues. Germline assignment: CDR1 GTSNPN and CDR2 SVGIG (reference sequence). CDR3 nucleotide sequence: TGTGCCTGCCCCGGGACAGGGGCCCTCGGTCGGCAGTATTTT. Protein product: CACPGTGALGRQYF.

This chain joins TRBV7-2 and TRBJ2-3; possible D gene TRBD1, 6 bases. The germline V and J ends were trimmed by 5 bases and 5 bases, with 17 bases remaining between them. This CDR3 comprises 15 residues. CDR1 is SGHTA and CDR2 is FQGNSA in the germline V gene. The CDR3 sequence: CASSRNPTRGDTQYF. In DNA, the CDR3 is TGTGCCAGCAGCCGAAATCCGACCAGGGGAGATACGCAGTATTTT.

This clonotype was recorded only once. The chain uses TRBV18 and TRBJ2-1, with unresolved D. The germline V gene has CDR1 KGHSH and CDR2 LQKENI. V was cut by 0 bases and J by 2 bases, with 8 bases left in between. The CDR3 has 15 amino acids. The CDR3 sequence: CASSPPSQTYNEQFF. The CDR3 bases are TGTGCCAGCTCACCACCTTCACAGACCTACAATGAGCAGTTCTTC.

In its sample, this clonotype was seen a few times. V usage is TRBV6-5 and J usage is TRBJ1-2, with D uncertain. CDR3 length equals 14 residues. V lost 2 bases, J lost 4 bases, and 11 bases lay in between. Germline V gene sequence: CDR1 MNHEY, CDR2 SVGAGI. The CDR3 region is CASSYAGTGYGYTF. The DNA for the CDR3 is TGTGCCAGCAGTTACGCAGGAACGGGCTATGGCTACACCTTC.

The V and J genes are TRBV30 and TRBJ1-4; D not resolved. CDR1 and CDR2 (germline): GTSNPN, SVGIG (reference sequence). This CDR3 is 14 amino acids long. The V end was cut by 5 bases, the J end by 4 bases, with 14 bases between. For the CDR3, the DNA is TGTGCCTGGCAAAAAGGCACGGGTAATGAAAAACTGTTTTTT. As protein: CAWQKGTGNEKLFF.

V gene TRBV4-1 combines with J gene TRBJ2-7; tentatively, D is TRBD2 (5 bases). V gave up 2 bases and J gave up 4 bases, with 9 bases separating them. This CDR3 is built from 13 residues. Germline V CDR1 and CDR2: MGHRA, YSYEKL. The CDR3 bases are TGCGCCAGCAGCCAACCGGACTGGTACGAGCAGTACTTC. It yields the protein CASSQPDWYEQYF.

The chain links TRBV7-9 to TRBJ2-3; TRBD2 aligns across 8 bases. After removal of 5 bases from V and 3 bases from J, the junction contained 4 bases not matched to a gene. The CDR3 covers 14 residues. CDR1 SEHNR and CDR2 FQNEAQ come from the germline V gene (reference sequence). The CDR3: CASSPSGRTDTQYF. The CDR3 DNA is TGTGCCAGCAGCCCCAGCGGGAGAACAGATACGCAGTATTTT. The complete variable domain, with remaining parts taken from reference TRBV7-9 and TRBJ2-3, reads DTGVSQNPRHKITKRGQNVTFRCDPISEHNRLYWYRQTLGQGPEFLTYFQNEAQLEKSRLLSDRFSAERPKGSFSTLEIQRTEQGDSAMYLCASSPSGRTDTQYFGPGTRLTVL.

This chain joins TRBV29-1 and TRBJ1-1; D unresolved. The V end lost 5 bases, the J end lost 0 bases, and 7 bases lay between the germline ends. The CDR3 runs to 12 residues. Germline loops: CDR1 SQVTM, CDR2 ANQGSEA. The CDR3: CSVKGMNTEAFF. The CDR3, as DNA: TGCAGCGTTAAGGGTATGAACACTGAAGCTTTCTTT.

The rearrangement links TRBV5-4 to TRBJ2-5; D perhaps matches TRBD1 (5 bases). Looked up from germline, CDR1 is SGHNT and CDR2 is YYREEE (reference sequence). This CDR3 has 15 residues. V was pared by 5 bases and J by 2 bases, with 16 bases between. CDR3 residues: CASSFFETEQETQYF. The CDR3 DNA is TGTGCCAGCAGTTTCTTCGAGACAGAACAAGAGACCCAGTACTTC.

This sequence joins TRBV7-2 and TRBJ2-7, with D perhaps matching TRBD2 (6 bases). Trimming removed 5 bases at V and 5 bases at J, with 19 bases between. CDR3 length: 15 residues. The V gene's germline CDR1 is SGHTA and CDR2 FQGNSA. CDR3 nucleotides: TGTGCCAGCAGCAAGAAAATTGGATCGGGGGACGAGCAGTACTTC. Residues: CASSKKIGSGDEQYF.